These 31 T cell receptor beta chains came from one sample sequenced in a study of T cells after yellow fever vaccination (dated by TCRdb to about 2019). The treatment or condition label on this specimen signifies: live attenuated yellow fever vaccine strain. Receptors were amplified or captured by 5' RACE. For sequencing, an Illumina HiSeq 2500 was employed. TCRdb passed the public sequencing reads through fastp at Q25 and MiXCR, retaining productive beta sequences. Every distinct CDR3 protein forms one entry, paired with its most common genes and DNA. The sample profile shows approximately 550,000 distinct CDR3 sequences; roughly 21% of them were found once. Roughly an eighth of the sample is taken by the ten largest. Sequenced material: PBMCs, taken 15 days after the yellow fever booster vaccination. The receptor set was obtained from a man aged 25-40 years who received the YFV17D yellow fever vaccine.

V and J are TRBV7-2 and TRBJ2-4, with a tentative D call TRBD1 (6 bases). The V end lost 5 bases, the J end lost 6 bases, and 14 bases lay between the germline ends. The CDR3 covers 14 residues. CDR1 is SGHTA and CDR2 is FQGNSA in the germline V gene. In nucleotides, the CDR3 is TGTGCCAGCAGCCCCCGACAGGTTTCAAACATTCAGTACTTC. Amino acids: CASSPRQVSNIQYF.

The table lists this clonotype with a count of one. Written as DNA, the CDR3 is TGCAGCGTTGATGGGGCAGGGTCAGGGGCCAACGTCCTGACTTTC. This codes for CSVDGAGSGANVLTF. The chain is built from TRBV29-1 and TRBJ2-6, with TRBD1 as a possible D gene (5 bases). The CDR3 length is 15 residues. The germline CDR1 and CDR2 sequences are SQVTM and ANQGSEA. The V and J ends lost 3 bases and 4 bases respectively, with 13 bases between them.

V and J are TRBV6-5 and TRBJ2-5; D not resolved. The germline gives CDR1 MNHEY, CDR2 SVGAGI. This CDR3 contains 15 residues. V was shortened by 5 bases and J by 4 bases, with 17 bases between the two germline ends. The CDR3 loop reads CASSNTGRTAETQYF. In DNA, the CDR3 is TGTGCCAGCAGTAACACGGGCCGAACGGCAGAGACCCAGTACTTC.

This clonotype came up a few times. The V gene is TRBV11-2, the J gene TRBJ2-7; weak D call: TRBD2 (6 bases). The CDR3 sequence is 13 residues long. Trimming stripped 5 bases from V and 6 bases from J, with 14 bases between. The V gene's germline CDR1 is SGHAT and CDR2 FQNNGV. The CDR3 DNA reads as TGTGCCAGCAGCGAGGGACTTCGGGTCGAGCAGTACTTC. This codes for CASSEGLRVEQYF.

The V and J genes are TRBV5-1 and TRBJ1-1, with 8 bases fitting TRBD1. The CDR3 has 15 amino acids. Germline assignment: CDR1 SGHRS and CDR2 YFSETQ. V lost 4 bases and J lost 4; bases outside the gene matches: 9. The CDR3 reads CASSAGTGALTEAFF. CDR3 nucleotide sequence: TGCGCCAGCAGCGCCGGGACAGGAGCCCTCACTGAAGCTTTCTTT.

This chain uses TRBV4-3 with TRBJ2-2; TRBD2 might be the D (6 bases). Trimming stripped 4 bases from V and 7 bases from J, with 22 bases between. Germline V CDR1 and CDR2: LGHNA, YSLEER. This CDR3 spans 17 amino acids. CDR3 sequence: CASSPRVAAMLGGELFF. The DNA for the CDR3 is TGCGCCAGCAGCCCCCGGGTAGCGGCCATGTTGGGCGGGGAGCTGTTTTTT.

The chain is built from TRBV20-1 and TRBJ2-3, with 11 bases identical to TRBD2. Germline V gives CDR1 DFQATT, CDR2 SNEGSKA (reference sequence). The CDR3 length is 16 residues. The V and J ends lost 0 bases and 1 base, in that order; junction bases with no gene match: 3. As DNA, the CDR3 is TGCAGTGCTAGAGAGACGGGACTAGCGGGCACAGATACGCAGTATTTT. This translates into CSARETGLAGTDTQYF.

This chain links TRBV19 with TRBJ2-7, with 7 bases lining up with TRBD1. The junction had 7 bases not matched to a gene; V was cut back by 6 bases and J by 5 bases. This CDR3 has 13 amino acids. The germline gives CDR1 LNHDA, CDR2 SQIVND (reference sequence). The CDR3 reads CASSPTGRNEQYF. In DNA, the CDR3 is TGTGCCAGTAGCCCGACAGGGCGGAACGAGCAGTACTTC.

This clonotype was recorded a few times. This chain uses TRBV6-2 or TRBV6-3 with TRBJ2-1, with TRBD1 matching 8 bases. With 2 bases clipped from V and 7 bases from J, the junction kept 7 bases outside the gene matches. The CDR3 is made up of 15 amino acids. Per germline, CDR1 MNHEY and CDR2 SVGEGT. This chain's CDR3 is CASSYQAGGINEQFF. The CDR3, as DNA: TGTGCCAGCAGTTACCAGGCAGGGGGCATTAATGAGCAGTTCTTC.

This clonotype has a handful of counts. The rearrangement links TRBV28 to TRBJ2-7; weak D call: TRBD1 (5 bases). The CDR3 length is 11 residues. Germline V CDR1 and CDR2: MDHEN, SYDVKM. Trimming shortened V by 5 bases and J by 6 bases, and 8 bases separated the two germline ends. CDR3 nucleotide sequence: TGTGCCAGCAGTAAGGGGCTCGAGCAGTACTTC. This translates into CASSKGLEQYF.

The chain carries TRBV20-1 and TRBJ1-4; perhaps TRBD1 as D (6 bases). Germline V lookup: CDR1 DFQATT, CDR2 SNEGSKA (reference sequence). The CDR3 totals 14 residues. Trimming left V 2 bases short and J 8 bases short, with 15 bases between. The CDR3 bases are TGCAGTGCTAGATTCACACAGGGACTCGAAAAACTGTTTTTT. Its translation: CSARFTQGLEKLFF.

This clonotype was detected a few times. The chain carries TRBV21-1 and TRBJ1-1. TRBV21-1 is a listed pseudogene. The CDR3 covers 15 residues. The DNA for the CDR3 is TGTGCCAGCAGCAAAGCACGGCAAATGAACACTGAAGCTTTCTTT. Its translation is CASSKARQMNTEAFF.

This clonotype counts as medium-sized. The chain joins TRBV20-1 to TRBJ1-5; TRBD1 matches at 12 bases. This CDR3 is 15 amino acids long. From germline, CDR1 is DFQATT and CDR2 SNEGSKA (reference sequence). The trim removed 7 bases at V and 7 bases at J, leaving 11 bases unmatched. The CDR3 spells CSVQGGQGAWQPQHF. The DNA of the CDR3 is TGCAGTGTCCAGGGGGGACAGGGGGCTTGGCAGCCCCAGCATTTT.

CDR3 nucleotide sequence: TGTGCCAGCAGGGGGCGAGAGACCCAGTACTTC. Encoded protein: CASRGRETQYF. The chain carries TRBV6-6 and TRBJ2-5; D may be TRBD1 (5 bases). This CDR3 is built from 11 residues. Germline loops: CDR1 MNHNY, CDR2 SVGAGI (reference sequence). The V gene lost 6 bases and the J gene lost 4 bases, with 6 bases spanning the gap.

J is TRBJ2-7 and V is TRBV20-1; D remains unclear. The CDR3 has 12 residues. V was clipped by 2 bases and J by 3 bases, with 8 bases between them. Germline values: CDR1 DFQATT, CDR2 SNEGSKA (reference sequence). The CDR3, as DNA: TGCAGTGCTAGACCAAACCTCTACGAGCAGTACTTC. Amino acids: CSARPNLYEQYF.

The chain links TRBV6-2 or TRBV6-3 to TRBJ2-3; TRBD2 aligns across 9 bases. V lost 6 bases to trimming and J lost 8 bases; unmatched junction nucleotides: 12. CDR3 length equals 15 residues. Germline CDR1 reads MNHEY; CDR2 reads SVGEGT. Here the CDR3 reads CASRQSGRPLGTQYF. The CDR3 bases are TGTGCCAGCAGACAGAGCGGGAGGCCTTTAGGTACGCAGTATTTT.

This clonotype was counted many times. This sequence joins TRBV27 and TRBJ2-7; a possible D gene is TRBD2 (6 bases). The V and J ends lost 6 bases and 2 bases respectively, with 20 bases between them. There are 16 residues in the CDR3. In germline, CDR1 is MNHEY, CDR2 SMNVEV (reference sequence). The CDR3 here is CASRRTLAGTTYEQYF. In DNA form, the CDR3 reads TGTGCCAGCAGACGCACCCTGGCGGGAACTACCTACGAGCAGTACTTC.

The chain's CDR3 is CASSELNRGGNQPQHF. CDR3 bases: TGTGCCAGCAGTGAATTGAACAGGGGCGGCAATCAGCCCCAGCATTTT. V is TRBV2 and J is TRBJ1-5; 7 bases align to TRBD1. J gave up 2 bases and V 2 bases, and 6 bases lay outside the gene matches. The CDR3 sequence is 16 residues long. Germline V gene sequence: CDR1 SNHLY, CDR2 FYNNEI.

This clonotype occurred a few times. The chain combines TRBV5-1 with TRBJ2-2; perhaps TRBD2 as D (6 bases). The V and J ends lost 0 bases and 2 bases respectively, with 11 bases between them. From germline, CDR1 is SGHRS and CDR2 YFSETQ. This CDR3 contains 16 residues. The CDR3: CASSLALDYNTGELFF. The CDR3 DNA reads as TGCGCCAGCAGCTTGGCCTTGGACTATAACACCGGGGAGCTGTTTTTT.

The CDR3 loop is CASRDTGSTDTQYF. CDR3 sequence (DNA): TGTGCCAGCCGGGACACCGGTTCCACAGATACGCAGTATTTT. The chain links TRBV6-1 to TRBJ2-3; perhaps TRBD1 as D (6 bases). Germline lookup yields CDR1 MNHNS and CDR2 SASEGT. V shed 8 bases and J shed 2 bases, with 14 bases lying between them. This CDR3 spans 14 amino acids.

This clonotype was counted between two and nine times. The chain carries TRBV5-4 and TRBJ1-2, with unresolved D. The CDR3 runs to 13 residues. Germline V gene lookup returns CDR1 SGHNT and CDR2 YYREEE (reference sequence). The V end lost 5 bases, the J end lost 3 bases, and 11 bases lay between the germline ends. In DNA form, the CDR3 reads TGTGCCAGCAGTTTACGGAGCGACTATGGCTACACCTTC. It specifies CASSLRSDYGYTF.

This clonotype was found a few times. The rearrangement joins TRBV6-5 to TRBJ2-7; tentative D call: TRBD2 (6 bases). With 0 bases removed from V and 2 bases from J, the gap between germline ends came to 8 bases. CDR3 length equals 14 residues. Germline V gives CDR1 MNHEY, CDR2 SVGAGI. CDR3 loop: CASSYSSGPYEQYF. The CDR3 DNA sequence: TGTGCCAGCAGTTACTCTAGCGGTCCCTACGAGCAGTACTTC.

V gene TRBV10-1 combines with J gene TRBJ2-7; possible D gene TRBD1, 5 bases. The CDR3 consists of 15 residues. Germline assignment: CDR1 WNHNN and CDR2 SYGVQD (reference sequence). Trimming shortened V by 5 bases and J by 4 bases, and 18 bases separated the two germline ends. The CDR3 spells CASSQTGPGEYEQYF. The CDR3 DNA follows: TGCGCCAGCAGTCAAACAGGCCCGGGCGAGTACGAGCAGTACTTC.

Only a few counts were recorded for this clonotype. The rearrangement links TRBV20-1 to TRBJ2-7; tentatively, D is TRBD1 or TRBD2 (5 bases each). The CDR3 runs to 14 residues. V was cut by 6 bases and J by 5 bases, with 20 bases left in between. The germline V gene encodes CDR1 DFQATT and CDR2 SNEGSKA (reference sequence). CDR3 loop: CSATETGTENEQYF. In DNA form, the CDR3 reads TGCAGTGCCACAGAAACCGGGACGGAGAACGAGCAGTACTTC.

J is TRBJ1-5 and V is TRBV30; tentative D call: TRBD1 (5 bases). V was clipped by 0 bases and J by 0 bases, with 12 bases between them. Germline V CDR1 and CDR2: GTSNPN, SVGIG (reference sequence). This CDR3 region has 16 residues. CDR3: CAWSVAGLNSNQPQHF. The CDR3 region has the DNA TGTGCCTGGAGTGTAGCAGGGCTTAATAGCAATCAGCCCCAGCATTTT.

The chain's CDR3 is CASSLGGPGSWNEQFF. The CDR3 DNA reads TGTGCCAGCAGCTTAGGGGGGCCGGGGTCCTGGAATGAGCAGTTCTTC. The V call is TRBV11-1, the J call TRBJ2-1, with D perhaps matching TRBD1 (6 bases). V was pared by 1 base and J by 7 bases, with 17 bases between. From germline, CDR1 is SGHAT and CDR2 FQDESV (reference sequence). This CDR3 is 16 amino acids long.

This clonotype was detected a few times. The V and J genes are TRBV18 and TRBJ2-5, with D hard to call. V was trimmed by 2 bases and J by 5 bases, leaving 12 bases between them. Germline assignment: CDR1 KGHSH and CDR2 LQKENI. The CDR3 totals 14 residues. This chain's CDR3 is CASSPGSNRETQYF. The DNA of the CDR3 is TGTGCCAGCTCACCAGGGTCCAATAGGGAGACCCAGTACTTC.

This clonotype appeared once. The J gene is TRBJ2-1, the V gene TRBV20-1; 9 nucleotides align to TRBD2. Looked up from germline, CDR1 is DFQATT and CDR2 is SNEGSKA (reference sequence). The trim removed 2 bases at V and 9 bases at J, leaving 8 bases unmatched. The CDR3 runs to 14 residues. The CDR3, as DNA: TGCAGTGCTAGATCGGGCGGGAGGGTTACTGAGCAGTTCTTC. Protein product: CSARSGGRVTEQFF.

The rearrangement joins TRBV18 to TRBJ2-5; 7 bases fit TRBD1. Germline loops: CDR1 KGHSH, CDR2 LQKENI. V lost 5 bases to trimming and J lost 5 bases; unmatched junction nucleotides: 8. The CDR3 covers 14 residues. In DNA form, the CDR3 reads TGTGCCAGCTCAAAGACAGGGATTGGGGAGACCCAGTACTTC. Its protein is CASSKTGIGETQYF.

In its sample, this clonotype was seen a few times. The rearrangement links TRBV7-3 to TRBJ2-5; weak D call: TRBD1 (6 bases). The ends were cut back, 6 bases at V and 7 bases at J, with 18 bases in the middle. This CDR3 is 14 amino acids long. Germline V gives CDR1 SGHTA, CDR2 FQGTGA. The CDR3 region is CASRPGASQGTQYF. CDR3 in DNA: TGTGCCAGCAGACCAGGGGCTAGCCAGGGGACCCAGTACTTC.

Ten or more counts support this clonotype. The chain recombines TRBV27 with TRBJ2-7, with D possibly matching TRBD1 (6 bases). From germline, CDR1 is MNHEY and CDR2 SMNVEV (reference sequence). Deletions cut 5 bases from V and 1 base from J, with 6 bases between. The CDR3 consists of 12 residues. The CDR3 spells CASSGQSYEQYF. CDR3 sequence (DNA): TGTGCCAGCAGTGGACAGTCCTACGAGCAGTACTTC.